Following are 20 T cell receptor beta chains from one sample sequenced in a study of blood T cell repertoires in COVID-19. The table came from immunoSEQ multiplex PCR; TCRdb's copy has only in-frame clones and leaves some out. The sample lists some 49,000 clones, approximately 85% seen once, with roughly 3% in the top ten. Sequencing input: peripheral blood. The source is an older woman with acute or convalescent COVID-19.

The V gene is TRBV7-3, the J gene TRBJ2-2, with a weak D call TRBD2 (5 bases). Germline lookup yields CDR1 SGHTA and CDR2 FQGTGA. The CDR3 runs to 14 residues. Trimming cost V 5 bases and J 2 bases, with 9 bases left between them. This chain's CDR3 is CASSGGLNTGELFF. CDR3 in DNA: TGTGCCAGCAGCGGCGGACTTAACACCGGGGAGCTGTTTTTT.

The J gene is TRBJ2-1, the V gene TRBV2, with D perhaps matching TRBD2 (7 bases). The CDR3 runs to 13 residues. Germline V lookup: CDR1 SNHLY, CDR2 FYNNEI. Between the trimmed V and J ends, which lost 8 bases and 8 bases, there was a span of 16 bases. The CDR3 DNA is TGTGCCAGCCGGAGGGGGGGTGGGGATGAGCAGTTCTTC. As protein: CASRRGGGDEQFF. Variable domain in full (rest from reference TRBV2 and TRBJ2-1): EPEVTQTPSHQVTQMGQEVILRCVPISNHLYFYWYRQILGQKVEFLVSFYNNEISEKSEIFDDQFSVERPDGSNFTLKIRSTKLEDSAMYFCASRRGGGDEQFFGPGTRLTVL.

The chain has TRBV5-5 and TRBJ1-1; the D gene is possibly TRBD1 (5 bases). Germline V gene sequence: CDR1 SGHKS, CDR2 YYEKEE (reference sequence). The ends were cut back, 0 bases at V and 0 bases at J, with 12 bases in the middle. CDR3 length: 16 residues. The CDR3 region is CASSLVGDLMNTEAFF. The DNA for the CDR3 is TGTGCCAGCAGCTTGGTAGGGGATCTAATGAACACTGAAGCTTTCTTT.

The gene calls are TRBV28 and TRBJ2-5; a possible D gene is TRBD1 (5 bases). Deletions cut 3 bases from V and 4 bases from J, with 12 bases between. This CDR3 is built from 14 residues. Germline-derived CDR1 and CDR2 are MDHEN and SYDVKM. CDR3 bases: TGTGCCAGCAGTTTCCCAGGGCGGCGAGAGACCCAGTACTTC. It yields the protein CASSFPGRRETQYF.

The rearrangement uses TRBV4-1 and TRBJ2-3; 7 bases align to TRBD2. V lost 2 bases to trimming and J lost 5 bases; unmatched junction nucleotides: 13. The CDR3 spans 17 residues. CDR1 MGHRA and CDR2 YSYEKL come from the germline V gene. CDR3 sequence reads: CASSQSPGGSSLDTQYF. The CDR3 nucleotides are TGCGCCAGCAGCCAATCACCGGGAGGTTCTAGTCTAGATACGCAGTATTTT.

In this sample, this clone turned up a few times. V is TRBV3-1 (or the pseudogene TRBV3-2) and J is TRBJ2-7, with 9 bases fitting TRBD1. Losses at the gene ends were 2 bases for V and 4 bases for J; bases not matched to a gene: 3. The germline CDR1 and CDR2 sequences are LGHDT and YNNKEL (reference sequence). This CDR3 is built from 14 residues. In nucleotides, the CDR3 is TGTGCCAGCAGCCAATTGGGACAGGGTTACGAGCAGTACTTC. It specifies CASSQLGQGYEQYF.

This sequence joins TRBV7-2 and TRBJ1-3; no definite D call. This CDR3 comprises 16 residues. Germline V gene lookup returns CDR1 SGHTA and CDR2 FQGNSA. The ends were cut back, 1 base at V and 0 bases at J, with 10 bases in the middle. This chain's CDR3 is CASSLGSSSSGNTIYF. The CDR3 DNA reads TGTGCCAGCAGCTTAGGGAGTAGTTCCTCTGGAAACACCATATATTTT.

V is TRBV7-6 and J is TRBJ2-3; D may be TRBD1 (5 bases). The CDR3 contains 15 residues. V lost 1 base to trimming and J lost 6 bases, with 14 bases between them. Germline V CDR1 and CDR2: SGHVS, FNYEAQ. The CDR3 sequence: CASSLVTGAGDTQYF. Written as DNA, the CDR3 is TGTGCCAGCAGCTTAGTAACAGGCGCTGGGGATACGCAGTATTTT.

This clone appeared once. The rearrangement joins TRBV5-1 to TRBJ1-6, with D maybe TRBD1 (6 bases). Between the trimmed V and J ends, which lost 4 bases and 10 bases, there was a span of 18 bases. CDR3 length: 15 amino acids. The V gene's germline CDR1 is SGHRS and CDR2 YFSETQ. Here the CDR3 DNA reads TGCGCCAGCAGCGAACAGGGTAGTACGGCCTCACCCCTCCACTTT. Amino acid sequence: CASSEQGSTASPLHF.

The genes are TRBV9 and TRBJ2-5, with D possibly matching TRBD2 (5 bases). In germline, CDR1 is SGDLS, CDR2 YYNGEE. The CDR3 covers 15 residues. V was cut by 0 bases and J by 2 bases, with 11 bases left in between. The CDR3 DNA reads as TGTGCCAGCAGCGTAGAGAGGGTTTATCAAGAGACCCAGTACTTC. This sequence encodes CASSVERVYQETQYF. The full variable domain, rest sourced from reference TRBV9 and TRBJ2-5, is DSGVTQTPKHLITATGQRVTLRCSPRSGDLSVYWYQQSLDQGLQFLIQYYNGEERAKGNILERFSAQQFPDLHSELNLSSLELGDSALYFCASSVERVYQETQYFGPGTRLLVL.

This clone was counted once. V gene TRBV18 combines with J gene TRBJ1-2; D might be TRBD1 (6 bases). V was cut by 0 bases and J by 2 bases, with 10 bases left in between. CDR1 and CDR2 from the germline V gene are KGHSH and LQKENI. The CDR3 extends over 15 amino acids. The DNA for the CDR3 is TGTGCCAGCTCACCACCCCAGGGGCCCAACTATGGCTACACCTTC. Translation: CASSPPQGPNYGYTF.

This clone was observed a handful of times. The chain couples TRBV19 to TRBJ1-2; 8 positions match TRBD1. The CDR3 spans 14 residues. J lost 3 bases, V lost 5 bases, and 5 bases had no gene match. Germline V gene sequence: CDR1 LNHDA, CDR2 SQIVND (reference sequence). Here the CDR3 DNA reads TGTGCCAGTAGTCCTCGGACAGGGTACTATGGCTACACCTTC. Its protein is CASSPRTGYYGYTF. Full variable domain (outside the CDR3, taken from reference TRBV19 and TRBJ1-2): DGGITQSPKYLFRKEGQNVTLSCEQNLNHDAMYWYRQDPGQGLRLIYYSQIVNDFQKGDIAEGYSVSREKKESFPLTVTSAQKNPTAFYLCASSPRTGYYGYTFGSGTRLTVV.

The V gene is TRBV28, the J gene TRBJ1-4, with 7 bases fitting TRBD1. The CDR3 runs to 15 residues. The germline V gene has CDR1 MDHEN and CDR2 SYDVKM. V trimming: 1 base; J trimming: 7 bases; junction bases outside the gene matches: 6. CDR3 loop: CASSLSEGASEKLFF. CDR3 nucleotide sequence: TGTGCCAGCAGTTTATCGGAGGGGGCTAGTGAAAAACTGTTTTTT.

This sequence joins TRBV19 and TRBJ1-1, with 10 bases matching TRBD1. Germline loops: CDR1 LNHDA, CDR2 SQIVND (reference sequence). Losses at the gene ends were 5 bases for V and 6 bases for J; bases not matched to a gene: 6. The CDR3 consists of 14 residues. The CDR3 is CASSRRDRGPEAFF. CDR3 sequence (DNA): TGTGCCAGTAGTCGAAGGGACAGGGGTCCTGAAGCTTTCTTT.

The chain has TRBV6-5 and TRBJ1-6; tentatively, D is TRBD1 (6 bases). Looked up from germline, CDR1 is MNHEY and CDR2 is SVGAGI. The CDR3 runs 16 residues. Trimming left V 0 bases short and J 10 bases short, with 16 bases between. CDR3 amino acids: CASSYSRQGLGSPLHF. CDR3 DNA sequence: TGTGCCAGCAGTTACTCGAGGCAGGGGTTAGGATCACCCCTCCACTTT.

This clone was recorded only once. V and J are TRBV6-6 and TRBJ2-7; possibly TRBD1 for D (6 bases). The germline V gene encodes CDR1 MNHNY and CDR2 SVGAGI (reference sequence). The CDR3 is 15 residues long. V was trimmed by 2 bases and J by 4 bases, leaving 15 bases between them. CDR3 DNA: TGTGCCAGCAGTTACCCCCCCGGGACACCTTACGAGCAGTACTTC. It is translated as CASSYPPGTPYEQYF.

The chain carries TRBV18 and TRBJ2-7; the match to TRBD1 covers 9 bases. The CDR3 is 15 amino acids. With 3 bases clipped from V and 3 bases from J, the junction kept 6 bases outside the gene matches. Germline V gives CDR1 KGHSH, CDR2 LQKENI. This CDR3 is CASSPGGTGIYEQYF. The DNA of the CDR3 is TGTGCCAGCTCACCGGGGGGGACAGGGATCTACGAGCAGTACTTC.

The chain has TRBV29-1 and TRBJ1-4; 8 nucleotides agree with TRBD1. From germline, CDR1 is SQVTM and CDR2 ANQGSEA. The CDR3 length is 13 residues. Trimming at V came to 6 bases and at J to 4 bases, leaving 4 bases not matched to a gene. CDR3 sequence reads: CSVATGVNEKLFF. Written as DNA, the CDR3 is TGCAGCGTCGCGACAGGGGTTAATGAAAAACTGTTTTTT. Looking up the rest from reference TRBV29-1 and TRBJ1-4 gives the full variable domain: SAVISQKPSRDICQRGTSLTIQCQVDSQVTMMFWYRQQPGQSLTLIATANQGSEATYESGFVIDKFPISRPNLTFSTLTVSNMSPEDSSIYLCSVATGVNEKLFFGSGTQLSVL.

The rearrangement links TRBV6-2 or TRBV6-3 to TRBJ2-5, with a possible D match to TRBD1 (6 bases). V was trimmed by 6 bases and J by 1 base, leaving 21 bases between them. Germline V gene sequence: CDR1 MNHEY, CDR2 SVGEGT. CDR3 length equals 17 residues. CDR3 coding DNA: TGTGCCAGCAGCTCGACAATAGGGACAAGGACCCAAGAGACCCAGTACTTC. Its protein is CASSSTIGTRTQETQYF.

The chain has TRBV5-1 and TRBJ1-1; 12 positions match TRBD1. V shed 4 bases, J shed 8 bases, and the junction held 9 bases outside the gene matches. Germline CDR1 reads SGHRS; CDR2 reads YFSETQ. The CDR3 covers 15 residues. The CDR3 loop is CASSGTGTGGGEAFF. Here the CDR3 DNA reads TGCGCCAGCAGCGGAACCGGGACAGGGGGCGGGGAAGCTTTCTTT. The variable domain in full, with the rest retrieved from reference TRBV5-1 and TRBJ1-1, is KAGVTQTPRYLIKTRGQQVTLSCSPISGHRSVSWYQQTPGQGLQFLFEYFSETQRNKGNFPGRFSGRQFSNSRSEMNVSTLELGDSALYLCASSGTGTGGGEAFFGQGTRLTVV.